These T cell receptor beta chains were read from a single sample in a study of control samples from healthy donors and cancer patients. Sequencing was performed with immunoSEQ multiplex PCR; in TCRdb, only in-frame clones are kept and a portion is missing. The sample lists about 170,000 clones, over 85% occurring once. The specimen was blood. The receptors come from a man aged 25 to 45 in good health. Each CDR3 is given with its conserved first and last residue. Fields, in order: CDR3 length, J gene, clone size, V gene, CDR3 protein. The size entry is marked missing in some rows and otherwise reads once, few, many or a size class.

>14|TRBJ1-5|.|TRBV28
CASSRRNSNQPQHF
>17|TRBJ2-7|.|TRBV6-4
CASTSEEIGTGIHEQYF
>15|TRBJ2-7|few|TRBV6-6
CASRRLAGGPYEQYF
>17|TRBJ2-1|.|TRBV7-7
CASSVAPGQFARGEQFF
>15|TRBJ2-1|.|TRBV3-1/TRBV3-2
CASSQGRGGNNEQFF
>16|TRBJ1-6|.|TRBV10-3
CAISGATGSLNSPLHF
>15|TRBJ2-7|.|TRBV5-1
CASSLAPLGAYEQYF
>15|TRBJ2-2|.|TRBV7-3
CASSQRTGESGELFF
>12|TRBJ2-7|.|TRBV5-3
CARSEPDDEQYF
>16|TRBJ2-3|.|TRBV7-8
CASSSLGRTAIDTQYF
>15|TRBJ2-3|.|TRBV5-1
CASSLEAGGTDTQYF
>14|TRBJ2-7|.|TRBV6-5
CASLWGGPGEEQYF
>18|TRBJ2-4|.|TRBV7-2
CASSLVLAGEGAKNIQYF
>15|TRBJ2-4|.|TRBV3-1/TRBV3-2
CASSRRDSAKNIQYF